These 19 T cell receptor beta chains were sequenced from one sample in a study of human T cells and chemical hapten exposure. TCRdb passed the RACE reads through MiXCR, listing each CDR3 protein once. The sample holds some 180,000 distinct CDR3 sequences, around 22% seen once. Time point: patch test 1, 2 weeks after DPC sensitization. Indicated treatment: therapeutic diphenylcyclopropenone sensitization with weekly scalp DPC. The sample consisted of whole blood, taken in connection with sensitization to the hapten diphenylcyclopropenone (DPC). These TCRs come from a woman aged 50 to 60 with alopecia areata. Some clones in this sample may be carry-over from other donors' samples.

About this clonotype: One end of the junction does not line up with germline, which may come from a read error. This chain connects TRBV7-7 to TRBJ2-3, with TRBD2 matching 10 bases. This CDR3 region has 15 residues. The V gene's germline CDR1 is SSHAT and CDR2 FNYEAQ (reference sequence). In DNA form, the CDR3 reads TGTGCTAGCAGCCTCCTAGCGGGAGTTCCAGATACGCAGTATTTT. Protein sequence: CASSLLAGVPDTQYF. Full variable domain (rest looked up from reference TRBV7-7 and TRBJ2-3): GAGVSQSPRYKVTKRGQDVTLRCDPISSHATLYWYQQALGQGPEFLTYFNYEAQPDKSGLPSDRFSAERPEGSISTLTIQRTEQRDSAMYRCASSLLAGVPDTQYFGPGTRLTVL.

There are a few counts of this clonotype. The chain has TRBV27 and TRBJ2-7, with TRBD1 identical over 8 bases. The CDR3 has 15 amino acids. V shed 2 bases and J 3 bases; nucleotides not matched to a gene: 6. The germline CDR1 and CDR2 sequences are MNHEY and SMNVEV (reference sequence). CDR3 region: CASSLKAGGDYEQYF. The CDR3 DNA follows: TGTGCCAGCAGTTTAAAGGCAGGGGGCGACTACGAGCAGTACTTC.

On this clonotype itself: Germline is not matched at one junction end, which may reflect a read error. The CDR3 reads CSAHSGGNNPPQHF. The DNA for the CDR3 is TGCAGTGCCCACTCAGGGGGCAACAATCCGCCCCAGCATTTT. This chain connects TRBV20-1 to TRBJ1-5, with 8 nucleotides matching TRBD1. Germline V gene data show CDR1 as DFQATT and CDR2 as SNEGSKA (reference sequence). CDR3 length: 14 residues.

This clonotype was counted a few times. This chain uses TRBV20-1 with TRBJ2-5, with D perhaps matching TRBD1 or TRBD2 (5 bases each). The length of the CDR3 is 12 residues. The V gene lost 5 bases and the J gene lost 4 bases, with 11 bases spanning the gap. CDR1 and CDR2 (germline): DFQATT, SNEGSKA (reference sequence). CDR3: CSAPGTLETQYF. The CDR3 DNA is TGCAGTGCTCCCGGGACCCTAGAGACCCAGTACTTC.

This clonotype was seen more than once but under ten times. The chain employs TRBV23-1 and TRBJ1-5; D possibly corresponds to TRBD1 (5 bases). TRBV23-1 is an ORF, with its function uncertain. This CDR3 has 13 amino acids. The ends were cut back, 4 bases at V and 3 bases at J, with 7 bases in the middle. CDR3 sequence (DNA): TGCGCCAGCAGTCGGGGGTACAATCAGCCCCAGCATTTT. It is translated as CASSRGYNQPQHF.

The V gene is TRBV3-1, the J gene TRBJ2-1; unclear D gene. Germline assignment: CDR1 LGHDT and CDR2 YNNKEL (reference sequence). Trimming left V 11 bases short and J 4 bases short, with 12 bases between. CDR3 length equals 12 residues. This CDR3 reads CAVSRLYNEQFF. CDR3 sequence (DNA): TGTGCCGTCTCCCGGCTGTACAATGAGCAGTTCTTC.

The J gene is TRBJ2-3, the V gene TRBV15; no clear D. V gave up 0 bases and J gave up 3 bases, with 10 bases separating them. The CDR3 is 15 residues long. The V gene's germline CDR1 is LNHNV and CDR2 YYDKDF (reference sequence). CDR3 nucleotide sequence: TGTGCCACCAGCAGAGATGTAGTGGTAACAGATACGCAGTATTTT. Protein sequence: CATSRDVVVTDTQYF.

This clonotype was observed a single time. Germline is not matched at one junction end, which may reflect a read error. This chain links TRBV7-7 with TRBJ2-3; the match to TRBD1 covers 10 bases. This CDR3 spans 15 amino acids. Germline lookup yields CDR1 SSHAT and CDR2 FNYEAQ (reference sequence). DNA for the CDR3: TGTGCTAGCAGCTTAGGAGACAGGGGGCAAGATACGCAGTATTTT. Protein product: CASSLGDRGQDTQYF.

V and J are TRBV3-1 and TRBJ1-1; D is undetermined. CDR3 length: 13 amino acids. Germline lookup yields CDR1 LGHDT and CDR2 YNNKEL (reference sequence). Trimming cost V 3 bases and J 1 base, with 6 bases left between them. CDR3: CASSQNRNTEAFF. The CDR3 nucleotides read TGTGCCAGCAGCCAGAACAGGAACACTGAAGCTTTCTTT.

J is TRBJ1-2 and V is TRBV9, with a possible D match to TRBD1 (6 bases). CDR3 size: 14 residues. The germline V gene encodes CDR1 SGDLS and CDR2 YYNGEE. V shed 6 bases and J shed 2 bases, with 14 bases lying between them. Here the CDR3 reads CASTQDSANYGYTF. The CDR3 coding sequence is TGTGCCAGCACCCAGGACAGCGCGAACTATGGCTACACCTTC.

The chain links TRBV5-1 to TRBJ1-2, with D perhaps TRBD1 (6 bases). The length of the CDR3 is 13 residues. Germline V gene sequence: CDR1 SGHRS, CDR2 YFSETQ. V lost 4 bases to trimming and J lost 7 bases, with 14 bases between them. CDR3 residues: CASSEGHPGGYTF. The CDR3 coding sequence is TGCGCCAGCAGCGAGGGACACCCCGGTGGCTACACCTTC. The whole variable domain, remainder taken from reference TRBV5-1 and TRBJ1-2, is KAGVTQTPRYLIKTRGQQVTLSCSPISGHRSVSWYQQTPGQGLQFLFEYFSETQRNKGNFPGRFSGRQFSNSRSEMNVSTLELGDSALYLCASSEGHPGGYTFGSGTRLTVV.

The chain is built from TRBV7-2 and TRBJ2-3, with TRBD2 identical over 10 bases. There are 15 residues in the CDR3. The V segment lost 1 base and the J segment 4 bases; nucleotides outside the gene matches: 2. CDR1 is SGHTA, CDR2 FQGNSA, per germline. The CDR3 reads CASSLVAGGSDTQYF. The DNA for the CDR3 is TGTGCCAGCAGCTTAGTAGCGGGAGGTTCAGATACGCAGTATTTT.

This clonotype was detected a few times. The rearrangement joins TRBV29-1 to TRBJ1-1; no definite D call. The length of the CDR3 is 14 residues. Trimming left V 2 bases short and J 1 base short, with 11 bases between. Germline V lookup: CDR1 SQVTM, CDR2 ANQGSEA. CDR3 region: CSVEMRTPNTEAFF. The CDR3 nucleotides read TGCAGCGTTGAAATGCGAACTCCGAACACTGAAGCTTTCTTT.

The rearrangement uses TRBV20-1 and TRBJ2-3; maybe TRBD1 (5 bases). This CDR3 is built from 11 residues. Germline V gene lookup returns CDR1 DFQATT and CDR2 SNEGSKA (reference sequence). Trimming stripped 6 bases from V and 14 bases from J, with 18 bases between. The DNA of the CDR3 is TGCAGTGCGAGCGCAGGGCCGACGGGGTATTTT. Its protein product is CSASAGPTGYF.

This clonotype was detected a few times. The chain is built from TRBV29-1 and TRBJ2-2; 9 bases fit TRBD2. The germline V gene encodes CDR1 SQVTM and CDR2 ANQGSEA. V lost 5 bases and J lost 0; bases outside the gene matches: 7. The CDR3 contains 16 residues. CDR3 amino acids: CSVRLADIANTGELFF. In nucleotides, the CDR3 is TGCAGCGTTCGACTAGCGGATATCGCGAACACCGGGGAGCTGTTTTTT.

This clonotype was seen a few times. V gene TRBV12-3 or TRBV12-4 combines with J gene TRBJ1-5, with a tentative D call TRBD1 (5 bases). With 5 bases removed from V and 7 bases from J, the gap between germline ends came to 15 bases. The CDR3 totals 14 residues. CDR3 DNA sequence: TGTGCCAGCAGTGCCCCGGGACGAGGACAGCCCCAGCATTTT. It encodes CASSAPGRGQPQHF.

This clonotype was recorded at least ten times. The chain links TRBV30 to TRBJ2-1, with TRBD2 matching over 11 bases. The CDR3 is 14 amino acids. V lost 2 bases to trimming and J lost 13 bases; unmatched junction nucleotides: 10. The germline gives CDR1 GTSNPN, CDR2 SVGIG (reference sequence). DNA of the CDR3: TGTGCCTGGAGTAGAACTAGCGGGAGAAACGTTCAGTTCTTC. It yields the protein CAWSRTSGRNVQFF.

V and J are TRBV20-1 and TRBJ1-1; D is ambiguous. This CDR3 is built from 12 residues. Trimming cost V 3 bases and J 4 bases, with 9 bases left between them. The V gene's germline CDR1 is DFQATT and CDR2 SNEGSKA (reference sequence). The CDR3 nucleotides read TGCAGTGCTAGTCTTCGGGGCACTGAAGCTTTCTTT. This encodes CSASLRGTEAFF.

This clonotype was detected once. J is TRBJ1-1 and V is TRBV3-1; D possibly corresponds to TRBD1 (5 bases). V lost 8 bases, J lost 1 base, and 17 bases lay in between. CDR3 length: 15 amino acids. CDR1 LGHDT and CDR2 YNNKEL come from the germline V gene (reference sequence). Written as DNA, the CDR3 is TGTGCCAGCGGGGTACTTGGACAACCGAACACTGAAGCTTTCTTT. Translated: CASGVLGQPNTEAFF.